The 30 T cell receptor beta chains presented below share a single source sample, sequenced in a study of blood T cell repertoires in COVID-19. Generated by immunoSEQ multiplex PCR, the TCRdb table keeps only in-frame clones and is missing some. The data show about 230,000 clones, just over 85% seen once. The specimen sequenced was peripheral blood. Receptors originate from a man aged 50 to 59 with COVID-19, enrolled during active disease.

This chain connects TRBV28 to TRBJ2-7; D possibly corresponds to TRBD2 (5 bases). CDR1 MDHEN and CDR2 SYDVKM come from the germline V gene. V lost 6 bases and J 5 bases, leaving 14 bases between the germline ends. The CDR3 is 13 amino acids. CDR3 sequence reads: CASSRGLGHEQYF. CDR3 nucleotides: TGTGCCAGCAGCCGGGGTCTGGGCCACGAGCAGTACTTC.

The chain has TRBV7-9 and TRBJ1-5; D remains ambiguous. The germline V gene encodes CDR1 SEHNR and CDR2 FQNEAQ (reference sequence). The CDR3 sequence is 12 residues long. V was shortened by 5 bases and J by 5 bases, with 7 bases between the two germline ends. CDR3 sequence reads: CASSISDQPQHF. For the CDR3, the DNA is TGTGCCAGCAGCATATCGGATCAGCCCCAGCATTTT.

The J gene is TRBJ1-5, the V gene TRBV7-2, with 7 bases lining up with TRBD1. The germline V gene encodes CDR1 SGHTA and CDR2 FQGNSA. V was clipped by 5 bases and J by 5 bases; unmatched bases: 12. This CDR3 spans 16 amino acids. This chain's CDR3 is CASSPGGGRGDQPQHF. The DNA for the CDR3 is TGTGCCAGCAGCCCCGGGGGGGGCAGGGGGGATCAGCCCCAGCATTTT.

V and J are TRBV30 and TRBJ1-1; D possibly corresponds to TRBD1 (6 bases). Germline-derived CDR1 and CDR2 are GTSNPN and SVGIG (reference sequence). The CDR3 extends over 12 amino acids. V shed 5 bases and J shed 1 base, with 8 bases lying between them. The CDR3 DNA is TGTGCCTGGGAGACAGGGAACACTGAAGCTTTCTTT. Amino acids: CAWETGNTEAFF.

The V and J genes are TRBV18 and TRBJ2-7, with D perhaps matching TRBD2 (5 bases). The CDR3 has 14 amino acids. Germline CDR1 reads KGHSH; CDR2 reads LQKENI. With 6 bases removed from V and 2 bases from J, the gap between germline ends came to 14 bases. In nucleotides, the CDR3 is TGTGCCAGCTCGGCGGGCAGCAATCCCTACGAGCAGTACTTC. It codes for CASSAGSNPYEQYF. Full variable domain (missing parts from reference TRBV18 and TRBJ2-7): NAGVMQNPRHLVRRRGQEARLRCSPMKGHSHVYWYRQLPEEGLKFMVYLQKENIIDESGMPKERFSAEFPKEGPSILRIQQVVRGDSAAYFCASSAGSNPYEQYFGPGTRLTVT.

The chain's CDR3 is CAISERGVSGNTIYF. DNA for the CDR3: TGTGCCATCAGTGAGAGGGGTGTCTCTGGAAACACCATATATTTT. This sequence joins TRBV10-3 and TRBJ1-3, with D tentatively TRBD1 (5 bases). With 2 bases removed from V and 0 bases from J, the gap between germline ends came to 8 bases. CDR3 length: 15 residues. CDR1 and CDR2 (germline): ENHRY, SYGVKD.

The chain recombines TRBV5-1 with TRBJ1-2, with TRBD1 matching over 9 bases. The CDR3 is 18 residues long. Germline V lookup: CDR1 SGHRS, CDR2 YFSETQ. The ends lost 4 bases at V and 4 bases at J; junction bases unmatched: 17. For the CDR3, the DNA is TGCGCCAGCAGCCCCGAGCCGAGGACAGGGGAGTTGGGCTATGGCTACACCTTC. Protein product: CASSPEPRTGELGYGYTF. Drawing the rest from reference TRBV5-1 and TRBJ1-2, the complete variable domain is KAGVTQTPRYLIKTRGQQVTLSCSPISGHRSVSWYQQTPGQGLQFLFEYFSETQRNKGNFPGRFSGRQFSNSRSEMNVSTLELGDSALYLCASSPEPRTGELGYGYTFGSGTRLTVV.

The J gene is TRBJ1-4, the V gene TRBV18; D is unclear. The CDR3 runs 14 residues. Germline values: CDR1 KGHSH, CDR2 LQKENI. V shed 3 bases and J shed 0 bases, with 5 bases lying between them. The CDR3 sequence: CASSPATTNEKLFF. Here the CDR3 DNA reads TGTGCCAGCTCACCCGCGACAACTAATGAAAAACTGTTTTTT.

This CDR3 reads CASSFPALAGRGVYEQYF. The CDR3 bases are TGTGCCAGCAGCTTCCCGGCGCTAGCGGGAAGGGGAGTATACGAGCAGTACTTC. The V and J genes are TRBV5-6 and TRBJ2-7, with TRBD2 matching over 9 bases. Germline lookup yields CDR1 SGHDT and CDR2 YYEEEE. CDR3 size: 18 residues. V shed 2 bases and J 4 bases; nucleotides not matched to a gene: 16.

The V call is TRBV29-1, the J call TRBJ2-1; 7 nucleotides agree with TRBD2. Germline V CDR1 and CDR2: SQVTM, ANQGSEA. The ends lost 4 bases at V and 0 bases at J; junction bases unmatched: 6. The CDR3 extends over 15 amino acids. This chain's CDR3 is CSVGLQRGSYNEQFF. The CDR3 bases are TGCAGCGTTGGATTACAGCGGGGCTCCTACAATGAGCAGTTCTTC.

The gene calls are TRBV12-5 and TRBJ2-7; 7 positions match TRBD2. Germline V lookup: CDR1 LGHNT, CDR2 FRNRAP. J was trimmed by 6 bases and V by 4 bases; bases with no gene match: 9. The CDR3 covers 14 residues. This CDR3 is CASGSGGTRAEQYF. CDR3 nucleotides: TGTGCTAGTGGTTCGGGGGGAACGAGGGCCGAGCAGTACTTC.

This clone was found once. The chain joins TRBV6-6 to TRBJ1-6; 8 bases agree with TRBD1. V shed 6 bases, J shed 8 bases, and the junction held 9 bases outside the gene matches. The CDR3 runs 15 residues. Germline V gene sequence: CDR1 MNHNY, CDR2 SVGAGI (reference sequence). CDR3 loop: CASRPLTGDHSPLHF. As DNA, the CDR3 is TGTGCCAGCAGGCCCTTGACAGGGGACCATTCACCCCTCCACTTT.

The chain couples TRBV5-4 to TRBJ2-7; possibly TRBD1 for D (5 bases). Trimming cost V 4 bases and J 0 bases, with 14 bases left between them. Germline V gene sequence: CDR1 SGHNT, CDR2 YYREEE (reference sequence). CDR3 length: 15 residues. CDR3 sequence: CASSKNTDTSYEQYF. The CDR3 DNA follows: TGTGCCAGCAGCAAAAACACGGACACCTCCTACGAGCAGTACTTC.

The CDR3 DNA follows: TGTGCCAGCAAACCGGAGGGACAGGGGGGATATGGCTACACCTTC. Translating gives CASKPEGQGGYGYTF. The V call is TRBV27, the J call TRBJ1-2, with 11 bases identical to TRBD1. The V gene's germline CDR1 is MNHEY and CDR2 SMNVEV (reference sequence). The CDR3 contains 15 residues. The V segment lost 7 bases and the J segment 5 bases; nucleotides outside the gene matches: 9.

The chain links TRBV19 to TRBJ2-6; the match to TRBD1 covers 7 bases. The CDR3 contains 17 residues. The junction had 7 bases not matched to a gene; V was cut back by 5 bases and J by 0 bases. Germline loops: CDR1 LNHDA, CDR2 SQIVND (reference sequence). CDR3 in DNA: TGTGCCAGTAGTCCTGGACAGGTCCTCTCTGGGGCCAACGTCCTGACTTTC. Amino acids: CASSPGQVLSGANVLTF.

The chain employs TRBV19 and TRBJ2-5; the D gene is possibly TRBD2 (6 bases). V lost 1 base, J lost 5 bases, and 8 bases lay in between. Per the germline V gene, CDR1 is LNHDA and CDR2 is SQIVND (reference sequence). CDR3 length equals 13 residues. CDR3 region: CASSIGGAETQYF. The CDR3 nucleotides read TGTGCCAGTAGTATAGGCGGGGCCGAGACCCAGTACTTC. Drawing the rest from reference TRBV19 and TRBJ2-5, the complete variable domain is DGGITQSPKYLFRKEGQNVTLSCEQNLNHDAMYWYRQDPGQGLRLIYYSQIVNDFQKGDIAEGYSVSREKKESFPLTVTSAQKNPTAFYLCASSIGGAETQYFGPGTRLLVL.

The genes are TRBV19 and TRBJ1-1; D is unresolved. V gave up 3 bases and J gave up 3 bases, with 11 bases separating them. The germline V gene has CDR1 LNHDA and CDR2 SQIVND (reference sequence). The CDR3 runs to 14 residues. The CDR3, as DNA: TGTGCCAGTAGTATTAAAGTCCCGGACACTGAAGCTTTCTTT. Encoded protein: CASSIKVPDTEAFF.

V usage is TRBV18 and J usage is TRBJ2-7; TRBD2 matches at 8 bases. Germline V lookup: CDR1 KGHSH, CDR2 LQKENI. With V trimmed by 3 bases and J by 1 base, 11 bases remained unmatched. This CDR3 is 17 amino acids long. The CDR3 DNA sequence: TGTGCCAGCTCACCCCTTCATGGATTAGCGGGGTCCTACGAGCAGTACTTC. Amino acid sequence: CASSPLHGLAGSYEQYF. Full variable domain (rest looked up from reference TRBV18 and TRBJ2-7): NAGVMQNPRHLVRRRGQEARLRCSPMKGHSHVYWYRQLPEEGLKFMVYLQKENIIDESGMPKERFSAEFPKEGPSILRIQQVVRGDSAAYFCASSPLHGLAGSYEQYFGPGTRLTVT.

The rearrangement uses TRBV29-1 and TRBJ2-2; 8 bases map to TRBD1. The germline gives CDR1 SQVTM, CDR2 ANQGSEA. This CDR3 is built from 13 residues. V shed 4 bases, J shed 3 bases, and the junction held 1 base outside the gene matches. The CDR3 spells CSVAGGHTGELFF. CDR3 nucleotide sequence: TGCAGCGTTGCAGGGGGCCACACCGGGGAGCTGTTTTTT.

This chain uses TRBV27 with TRBJ2-3; 13 bases fit TRBD2. Germline V gene data show CDR1 as MNHEY and CDR2 as SMNVEV (reference sequence). Trimming removed 5 bases from V and 2 bases from J; junction bases left unmatched: 7. The CDR3 totals 17 residues. The CDR3 reads CASSAYTSGRATDTQYF. The CDR3 DNA follows: TGTGCCAGCAGTGCCTACACTAGCGGGAGGGCCACAGATACGCAGTATTTT.

The chain is built from TRBV3-1 (or the pseudogene TRBV3-2) and TRBJ2-7, with 7 bases fitting TRBD2. This CDR3 spans 16 amino acids. Germline trimming cut 4 bases from V and 0 bases from J; bases unmatched to any gene: 9. Per germline, CDR1 LGHDT and CDR2 YNNKEL (reference sequence). The CDR3 spells CASSPTLGTNSYEQYF. CDR3 nucleotides: TGTGCCAGCAGCCCGACACTCGGGACTAACTCCTACGAGCAGTACTTC.

The rearrangement joins TRBV7-9 to TRBJ1-6; 8 bases map to TRBD1. The length of the CDR3 is 14 residues. With 5 bases clipped from V and 8 bases from J, the junction kept 5 bases outside the gene matches. Germline CDR1 is SEHNR and CDR2 is FQNEAQ (reference sequence). The CDR3 DNA reads TGTGCCAGCAGCCCAGACAGGGGATATTCACCCCTCCACTTT. This sequence encodes CASSPDRGYSPLHF.

The chain uses TRBV14 and TRBJ1-4; 9 bases map to TRBD1. V shed 4 bases and J 0 bases; nucleotides not matched to a gene: 6. Per the germline V gene, CDR1 is SGHDN and CDR2 is FVKESK. The CDR3 runs to 17 residues. Here the CDR3 reads CASSRPGQGATNEKLFF. In DNA form, the CDR3 reads TGTGCCAGCAGCCGCCCGGGACAGGGCGCAACTAATGAAAAACTGTTTTTT.

The chain uses TRBV9 and TRBJ2-7; possible D gene TRBD2, 6 bases. CDR3 length: 14 amino acids. V lost 1 base and J lost 3, with 11 bases in between. Germline-derived CDR1 and CDR2 are SGDLS and YYNGEE. The CDR3 here is CASSVHSGDYEQYF. As DNA, the CDR3 is TGTGCCAGCAGCGTACACTCGGGGGACTACGAGCAGTACTTC.

This rearrangement joins TRBV20-1 to TRBJ2-7, with 8 bases fitting TRBD1. CDR1 is DFQATT, CDR2 SNEGSKA, per germline (reference sequence). The V gene end was trimmed by 3 bases and the J gene end by 12 bases; junction bases not matched to a gene: 7. The CDR3 consists of 11 residues. CDR3: CSARDRVGLYF. In nucleotides, the CDR3 is TGCAGTGCTAGGGACAGGGTAGGGCTGTACTTC.

V and J are TRBV5-1 and TRBJ2-1, with 8 bases that match TRBD1. Germline V gene lookup returns CDR1 SGHRS and CDR2 YFSETQ. With 4 bases clipped from V and 2 bases from J, the junction kept 5 bases outside the gene matches. The CDR3 is 15 amino acids. The CDR3 is CASSTGGSPYNEQFF. CDR3 in DNA: TGCGCCAGCAGCACAGGGGGATCCCCCTACAATGAGCAGTTCTTC.

The V gene is TRBV28, the J gene TRBJ1-5; D gene ambiguous. Deletions cut 6 bases from V and 0 bases from J, with 9 bases between. This CDR3 region has 14 residues. Germline V gene data show CDR1 as MDHEN and CDR2 as SYDVKM. The CDR3 protein is CASSKLLSNQPQHF. CDR3 DNA: TGTGCCAGCAGCAAACTTCTTAGCAATCAGCCCCAGCATTTT.

The V and J genes are TRBV7-9 and TRBJ2-5; TRBD2 matches at 7 bases. The germline CDR1 and CDR2 sequences are SEHNR and FQNEAQ (reference sequence). The CDR3 has 13 amino acids. V lost 0 bases and J lost 5; bases outside the gene matches: 0. CDR3 amino acids: CASSLASGETQYF. DNA of the CDR3: TGTGCCAGCAGCTTAGCTAGCGGGGAGACCCAGTACTTC.

The chain combines TRBV5-1 with TRBJ2-1; D remains unclear. In germline, CDR1 is SGHRS, CDR2 YFSETQ. The CDR3 sequence is 11 residues long. Trimming removed 0 bases at V and 9 bases at J, with 4 bases between. CDR3: CASSLAVEQFF. The CDR3 bases are TGCGCCAGCAGCTTGGCCGTTGAGCAGTTCTTC.

The chain links TRBV5-4 to TRBJ2-3; possible D gene TRBD2, 6 bases. The V end was cut by 2 bases, the J end by 4 bases, with 11 bases between. This CDR3 spans 14 amino acids. Germline CDR1 is SGHNT and CDR2 is YYREEE (reference sequence). Here the CDR3 reads CASSFLGSADTQYF. CDR3 DNA sequence: TGTGCCAGCAGCTTCCTCGGGAGTGCAGATACGCAGTATTTT. The complete variable domain, with remaining parts taken from reference TRBV5-4 and TRBJ2-3, reads ETGVTQSPTHLIKTRGQQVTLRCSSQSGHNTVSWYQQALGQGPQFIFQYYREEENGRGNFPPRFSGLQFPNYSSELNVNALELDDSALYLCASSFLGSADTQYFGPGTRLTVL.